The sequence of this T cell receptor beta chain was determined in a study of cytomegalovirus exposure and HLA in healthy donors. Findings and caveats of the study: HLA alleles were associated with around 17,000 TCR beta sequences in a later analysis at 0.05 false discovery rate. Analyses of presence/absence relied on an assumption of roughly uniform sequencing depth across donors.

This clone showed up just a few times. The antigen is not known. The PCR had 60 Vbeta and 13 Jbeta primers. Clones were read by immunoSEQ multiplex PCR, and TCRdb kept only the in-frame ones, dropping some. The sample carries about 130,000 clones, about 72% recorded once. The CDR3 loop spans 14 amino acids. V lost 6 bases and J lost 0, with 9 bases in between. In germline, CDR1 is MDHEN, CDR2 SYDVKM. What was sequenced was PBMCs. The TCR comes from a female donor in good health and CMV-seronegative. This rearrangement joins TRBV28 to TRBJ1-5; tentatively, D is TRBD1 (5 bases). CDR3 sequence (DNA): TGTGCCAGCAGGGAGGGGTATAGCAATCAGCCCCAGCATTTT. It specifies CASREGYSNQPQHF.